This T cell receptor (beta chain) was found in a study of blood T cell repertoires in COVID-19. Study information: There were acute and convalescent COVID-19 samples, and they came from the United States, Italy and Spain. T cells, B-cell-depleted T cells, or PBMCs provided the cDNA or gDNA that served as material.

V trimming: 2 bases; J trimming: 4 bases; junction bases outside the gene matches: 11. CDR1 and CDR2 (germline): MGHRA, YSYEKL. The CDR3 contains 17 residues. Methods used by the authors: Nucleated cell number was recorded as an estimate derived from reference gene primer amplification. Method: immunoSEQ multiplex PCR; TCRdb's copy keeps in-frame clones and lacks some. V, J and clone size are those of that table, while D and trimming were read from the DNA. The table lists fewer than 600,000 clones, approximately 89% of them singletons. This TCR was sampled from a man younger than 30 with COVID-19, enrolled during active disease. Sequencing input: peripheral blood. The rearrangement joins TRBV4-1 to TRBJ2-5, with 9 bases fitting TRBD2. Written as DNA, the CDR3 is TGCGCCAGCAGCCAAATGGCGGGGGGGCAAATAGGAGAGACCCAGTACTTC. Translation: CASSQMAGGQIGETQYF.